The source of this TCR beta chain is a study of blood T cells in healthy people across ages. Researchers report isolating at least 6.5 million PBMCs per sample. Primers used in a second PCR of about 7 to 12 cycles were a sample-barcoded 5' primer and a J-beta primer mix. Through a template-switch adaptor with 12 random nucleotides, each cDNA molecule received a tag. Each CDR3 protein is one row after TCRdb ran MiXCR on the 5' RACE reads. The data hold roughly 800,000 distinct CDR3 sequences, with roughly 53% observed a single time. Study findings and constraints: Estimated diversity that came from one million T cells was considered an underestimate. The study lacked donor CMV status, which possibly confounded expanded clonotype changes.

The CDR3 loop spans 14 amino acids. Germline CDR1 SGHRS, CDR2 YFSETQ. The V and J ends lost 4 bases and 2 bases respectively, with 11 bases between them. As to this clonotype: Its cognate antigen is unknown.

The genes are TRBV5-1 and TRBJ2-3; possible D gene TRBD1, 6 bases. This TCR came from a man older than 75 in good health. Sequencing was carried out using blood. CDR3 nucleotides: TGCGCCAGCAGCGTAGGACAGCTCACAGATACGCAGTATTTT. This gives the protein CASSVGQLTDTQYF.